A single sample is the source of the 17 T cell receptor beta chains below, sequenced in a study of breast tumors, draining lymph nodes, adjacent tissues (dated by TCRdb to between 2015 and 2016). To prepare the library, multiplex PCR was applied. Sequencing relied on an Illumina HiSeq 2000. TCRdb took the public reads, trimmed them with fastp at Q25, ran MiXCR for clone calling and kept in-frame beta chains. CDR3 protein duplicates are merged, each entry listing the most common genes and DNA. The sample yields about 11,000 distinct CDR3 sequences; 36% were counted once. Of the sample, 14% to 15% falls within the top ten clones. Sequencing used breast tumor tissue. The source is a female donor with breast cancer. Some clones in this sample may be carry-over from other donors' samples.

This chain connects TRBV2 to TRBJ2-7; D is unclear. V lost 6 bases to trimming and J lost 6 bases, with 15 bases between them. Germline values: CDR1 SNHLY, CDR2 FYNNEI. The CDR3 is made up of 13 amino acids. The CDR3 is CASRASGGVEQYF. CDR3 sequence (DNA): TGTGCCAGCAGAGCCTCGGGTGGGGTCGAGCAGTACTTC.

The rearrangement uses TRBV6-2 or TRBV6-3 and TRBJ2-7, with D uncertain. This CDR3 has 17 amino acids. The V end was cut by 4 bases, the J end by 2 bases, with 21 bases between. Germline V CDR1 and CDR2: MNHEY, SVGEGT. The CDR3 DNA reads TGTGCCAGCAGTTCTCGCCTTACTTTACGTTCAACCTACGAGCAGTACTTC. Translating gives CASSSRLTLRSTYEQYF.

V and J are TRBV28 and TRBJ2-1; TRBD2 is a possible D gene (5 bases). Per germline, CDR1 MDHEN and CDR2 SYDVKM. Between the trimmed V and J ends, which lost 2 bases and 8 bases, there was a span of 7 bases. This CDR3 has 12 residues. CDR3 in amino acids: CASSLEGDEQFF. The CDR3 coding sequence is TGTGCCAGCAGTTTAGAGGGCGATGAGCAGTTCTTC.

The chain carries TRBV7-2 and TRBJ2-1, with 14 bases matching TRBD2. Losses at the gene ends were 3 bases for V and 8 bases for J; bases not matched to a gene: 9. Per the germline V gene, CDR1 is SGHTA and CDR2 is FQGNSA. The CDR3 loop spans 17 amino acids. CDR3 sequence reads: CASSFAGTSGGRDEQFF. The CDR3 DNA follows: TGTGCCAGCAGCTTCGCCGGGACTAGCGGGGGCCGAGATGAGCAGTTCTTC. Using reference TRBV7-2 and TRBJ2-1 for the parts outside the CDR3, the full variable domain is GAGVSQSPSNKVTEKGKDVELRCDPISGHTALYWYRQSLGQGLEFLIYFQGNSAPDKSGLPSDRFSAERTGGSVSTLTIQRTQQEDSAVYLCASSFAGTSGGRDEQFFGPGTRLTVL.

This clonotype showed up many times. The CDR3 here is CASSLDRTYEQYF. DNA of the CDR3: TGCGCCAGCAGCTTGGACAGGACCTACGAGCAGTACTTC. The chain has TRBV5-1 and TRBJ2-7, with a weak D call TRBD1 (5 bases). Per the germline V gene, CDR1 is SGHRS and CDR2 is YFSETQ. The CDR3 runs to 13 residues. Trimming took off 0 bases at V and 2 bases at J, with 6 bases between the two ends.

This clonotype is medium-sized. Written as DNA, the CDR3 is TGCAGTGCTAGTTATCCGGGGGCTGGGTTCGACGAGCAGTACTTC. Protein: CSASYPGAGFDEQYF. V is TRBV20-1 and J is TRBJ2-7, with D perhaps being TRBD1 or TRBD2 (6 bases each). The V and J ends lost 3 bases and 5 bases respectively, with 20 bases between them. The CDR3 spans 15 residues. Germline CDR1 is DFQATT and CDR2 is SNEGSKA (reference sequence).

The chain combines TRBV7-2 with TRBJ2-7, with 11 bases aligning to TRBD2. Germline V gives CDR1 SGHTA, CDR2 FQGNSA. This CDR3 spans 15 amino acids. The ends lost 4 bases at V and 7 bases at J; junction bases unmatched: 9. DNA of the CDR3: TGTGCCAGCAGCTCGGGACTAGCGGAGGCGGGGGAGCAGTACTTC. This gives the protein CASSSGLAEAGEQYF.

This clonotype is categorized as medium-sized. The chain recombines TRBV12-3 or TRBV12-4 with TRBJ1-6; 10 nucleotides align to TRBD1. This CDR3 spans 15 amino acids. The V segment lost 8 bases and the J segment 8 bases; nucleotides outside the gene matches: 9. The CDR3, as DNA: TGTGCCAGCGGGAGAGACGGGACAGGGGATTCACCCCTCCACTTT. Translated: CASGRDGTGDSPLHF.

The chain combines TRBV7-3 with TRBJ2-1; 11 nucleotides align to TRBD2. The CDR3 is 13 amino acids. Germline lookup yields CDR1 SGHTA and CDR2 FQGTGA. Germline trimming cut 6 bases from V and 8 bases from J; bases unmatched to any gene: 3. Here the CDR3 reads CASRLAGGDEQFF. CDR3 in DNA: TGTGCCAGCAGGCTAGCGGGGGGCGATGAGCAGTTCTTC. Together with reference TRBV7-3 and TRBJ2-1, the CDR3 gives the full variable domain: GAGVSQTPSNKVTEKGKYVELRCDPISGHTALYWYRQSLGQGPEFLIYFQGTGAADDSGLPNDRFFAVRPEGSVSTLKIQRTERGDSAVYLCASRLAGGDEQFFGPGTRLTVL.

By share, this clonotype counts as medium-sized. The chain carries TRBV5-6 and TRBJ2-7; 7 bases map to TRBD1. The CDR3 is 16 residues long. Trimming took 6 bases from V and 3 from J; bases not matched to a gene: 15. The germline gives CDR1 SGHDT, CDR2 YYEEEE. DNA of the CDR3: TGTGCCAGCACCAAAACTGGGACAGCGAGGGGCTACGAGCAGTACTTC. This codes for CASTKTGTARGYEQYF. The full variable domain, completed using reference TRBV5-6 and TRBJ2-7, is DAGVTQSPTHLIKTRGQQVTLRCSPKSGHDTVSWYQQALGQGPQFIFQYYEEEERQRGNFPDRFSGHQFPNYSSELNVNALLLGDSALYLCASTKTGTARGYEQYFGPGTRLTVT.

The chain joins TRBV4-1 to TRBJ2-5; 9 positions agree with TRBD1. Losses at the gene ends were 1 base for V and 4 bases for J; bases not matched to a gene: 7. Germline V gene sequence: CDR1 MGHRA, CDR2 YSYEKL. This CDR3 is built from 16 residues. CDR3 in amino acids: CASSQGTGAPGETQYF. CDR3 nucleotide sequence: TGCGCCAGCAGCCAAGGGACAGGGGCTCCAGGAGAGACCCAGTACTTC.

The rearrangement uses TRBV11-2 and TRBJ2-7, with 13 bases aligning to TRBD2. The J segment lost 0 bases and the V segment lost 4 bases, leaving 9 bases of the junction unmatched. In germline, CDR1 is SGHAT, CDR2 FQNNGV. The length of the CDR3 is 18 residues. CDR3 bases: TGTGCCAGCAGCTCAACGGGACTAGCGGGAAATCCCTCCTACGAGCAGTACTTC. This translates into CASSSTGLAGNPSYEQYF.

This clonotype occurred many times. The V call is TRBV18, the J call TRBJ1-4, with TRBD1 identical over 10 bases. The CDR3 runs to 14 residues. Germline V gene data show CDR1 as KGHSH and CDR2 as LQKENI. V dropped 2 bases and J dropped 10; count of bases not matched to a gene: 4. CDR3 nucleotide sequence: TGTGCCAGCTCACCAGACAGGGGGCACGTAAAACTGTTTTTT. This encodes CASSPDRGHVKLFF.

Many counts were recorded for this clonotype. CDR3 DNA sequence: TGTGCCAGCAAGGGGTCGGCGAACACCGGGGAGCTGTTTTTT. Amino acid sequence: CASKGSANTGELFF. The J gene is TRBJ2-2, the V gene TRBV14; a weak D match, TRBD1 (5 bases). V shed 7 bases and J shed 0 bases, with 9 bases lying between them. Germline CDR1 SGHDN, CDR2 FVKESK. The CDR3 covers 14 residues.

The chain links TRBV20-1 to TRBJ2-7; 14 positions agree with TRBD2. The CDR3 runs 14 residues. CDR1 is DFQATT, CDR2 SNEGSKA, per germline (reference sequence). J was trimmed by 9 bases and V by 5 bases; bases with no gene match: 9. The CDR3 sequence: CSAGGLAGEVVQYF. In DNA form, the CDR3 reads TGCAGTGCTGGGGGACTAGCGGGAGAGGTGGTGCAGTACTTC.

Concerning this clonotype itself: No conserved phenylalanine or tryptophan ends this CDR3, so it is likely a read error. The limits of the CDR3 on the DNA are not certain, so only TCRdb's listed CDR3 is given. The V gene is TRBV7-3, the J gene TRBJ2-1; the DNA was not used to check the table's D call, TRBD1. Germline-derived CDR1 and CDR2 are SGHTA and FQGTGA. The CDR3 is 15 amino acids in total, end residues counted. CDR3: CASSITGGIYNEQFS.

By sample fraction, this clonotype is medium-sized. The V and J genes are TRBV5-1 and TRBJ2-3; 7 bases agree with TRBD1. J lost 3 bases, V lost 4 bases, and 5 bases had no gene match. CDR3 size: 14 residues. From germline, CDR1 is SGHRS and CDR2 YFSETQ. CDR3 protein: CASSRRQGTDTQYF. In DNA, the CDR3 is TGCGCCAGCAGCCGGAGACAGGGAACAGATACGCAGTATTTT.